Presented here are 30 T cell receptor beta chains from one specimen sequenced in a study of early T cells in non-severe SARS-CoV-2 infection. TCRdb processed the 5' RACE reads anew with MiXCR; each CDR3 protein has one entry. The table shows 20,000 to 30,000 distinct CDR3 sequences, with 4.3% occurring only once. Input material: whole blood. The receptors shown here come from an adult who was a healthcare worker with PCR-confirmed SARS-CoV-2 infection or an uninfected control (not recorded which).

This clonotype has ten or more counts. CDR3 in amino acids: CASSLGAGGDNEQFF. The CDR3 bases are TGTGCCAGCAGCTTAGGAGCGGGAGGGGACAATGAGCAGTTCTTC. The chain carries TRBV11-3 and TRBJ2-1; TRBD2 matches at 10 bases. Germline loops: CDR1 SGHNT, CDR2 YENEEA. Losses at the gene ends were 1 base for V and 5 bases for J; bases not matched to a gene: 2. The CDR3 is 15 amino acids.

The rearrangement uses TRBV29-1 and TRBJ1-1; 7 bases match TRBD1. The CDR3 has 12 residues. The junction had 3 bases not matched to a gene; V was cut back by 6 bases and J by 2 bases. Germline CDR1 SQVTM, CDR2 ANQGSEA. Here the CDR3 DNA reads TGCAGCGTACGACAGGGAAACACTGAAGCTTTCTTT. It encodes CSVRQGNTEAFF. Full variable domain (missing parts from reference TRBV29-1 and TRBJ1-1): SAVISQKPSRDICQRGTSLTIQCQVDSQVTMMFWYRQQPGQSLTLIATANQGSEATYESGFVIDKFPISRPNLTFSTLTVSNMSPEDSSIYLCSVRQGNTEAFFGQGTRLTVV.

This clonotype has a count of ten or more. The V call is TRBV14, the J call TRBJ2-1; 9 nucleotides align to TRBD2. There are 15 residues in the CDR3. Germline V gene sequence: CDR1 SGHDN, CDR2 FVKESK. V was pared by 2 bases and J by 5 bases, with 4 bases of the junction left unmatched. The CDR3 coding sequence is TGTGCCAGCAGCCAAATGGCTAGCGGGGACAATGAGCAGTTCTTC. This translates into CASSQMASGDNEQFF.

This clonotype was detected ten times or more. The rearrangement joins TRBV5-4 to TRBJ2-7; no reliable D call. The CDR3 is 15 residues long. Germline CDR1 and CDR2: SGHNT and YYREEE (reference sequence). Trimming pared 0 bases from V and 3 bases from J, leaving 13 bases between. The DNA for the CDR3 is TGTGCCAGCAGCTTGGGTCAGGACGGAGTCTACGAGCAGTACTTC. It specifies CASSLGQDGVYEQYF.

This clonotype showed up many times. The CDR3 DNA reads as TGCAGCGTGGACCTGGGACAGGGGAACTATGGCTACACCTTC. It yields the protein CSVDLGQGNYGYTF. The genes are TRBV29-1 and TRBJ1-2; 10 positions agree with TRBD1. Germline CDR1 reads SQVTM; CDR2 reads ANQGSEA. The CDR3 is made up of 14 amino acids. J lost 2 bases, V lost 6 bases, and 6 bases had no gene match.

This clonotype was picked up many times. V and J are TRBV3-1 and TRBJ2-2, with 7 bases fitting TRBD2. This CDR3 is 19 amino acids long. V gave up 3 bases and J gave up 5 bases; unmatched junction bases: 18. The germline V gene has CDR1 LGHDT and CDR2 YNNKEL (reference sequence). As DNA, the CDR3 is TGTGCCAGCAGCCACGGGCGGCCATCCTGGACTAGTTGGACCGGGGAGCTGTTTTTT. It translates to CASSHGRPSWTSWTGELFF.

This clonotype was recorded many times. CDR3 sequence reads: CATSREQGWRKAFF. The CDR3 bases are TGTGCCACCAGCAGAGAACAGGGATGGCGAAAAGCTTTCTTT. V gene TRBV15 combines with J gene TRBJ1-1, with a possible D match to TRBD1 (6 bases). The CDR3 contains 14 residues. With 0 bases removed from V and 9 bases from J, the gap between germline ends came to 14 bases. Germline V lookup: CDR1 LNHNV, CDR2 YYDKDF (reference sequence).

This clonotype was recorded many times. This chain uses TRBV7-2 with TRBJ2-1; TRBD1 might be the D (6 bases). V lost 5 bases, J lost 9 bases, and 20 bases lay in between. The CDR3 sequence is 15 residues long. Germline V gene data show CDR1 as SGHTA and CDR2 as FQGNSA. The CDR3 here is CASSPRTVGEGEQFF. CDR3 nucleotide sequence: TGTGCCAGCAGCCCGCGGACAGTTGGGGAAGGTGAGCAGTTCTTC.

This clonotype appeared many times. V usage is TRBV7-2 and J usage is TRBJ1-1; D remains unclear. With 1 base removed from V and 4 bases from J, the gap between germline ends came to 13 bases. Germline V gives CDR1 SGHTA, CDR2 FQGNSA. CDR3 length: 15 amino acids. This chain's CDR3 is CASSLGQLVSTEAFF. CDR3 in DNA: TGTGCCAGCAGCTTAGGGCAGCTAGTAAGCACTGAAGCTTTCTTT. Full variable domain (rest looked up from reference TRBV7-2 and TRBJ1-1): GAGVSQSPSNKVTEKGKDVELRCDPISGHTALYWYRQSLGQGLEFLIYFQGNSAPDKSGLPSDRFSAERTGGSVSTLTIQRTQQEDSAVYLCASSLGQLVSTEAFFGQGTRLTVV.

Relative to its sample, this clonotype is medium-sized. The V gene is TRBV2, the J gene TRBJ2-7, with 10 bases fitting TRBD1. The CDR3 is 16 residues long. After removal of 5 bases from V and 5 bases from J, the junction contained 12 bases not matched to a gene. Looked up from germline, CDR1 is SNHLY and CDR2 is FYNNEI. The CDR3 loop reads CASSYRGTGEGDEQYF. DNA of the CDR3: TGTGCCAGCAGTTATCGAGGGACAGGGGAGGGCGACGAGCAGTACTTC.

This clonotype was observed at least ten times. J is TRBJ2-1 and V is TRBV6-2 or TRBV6-3; 11 nucleotides match TRBD2. The germline gives CDR1 MNHEY, CDR2 SVGEGT. CDR3 length: 15 amino acids. V was clipped by 2 bases and J by 11 bases; unmatched bases: 8. Here the CDR3 DNA reads TGTGCCAGCAGTTACGAGCTCACTAGCGGGAGCCAGCAGTTCTTC. It yields the protein CASSYELTSGSQQFF.

Many counts were recorded for this clonotype. This rearrangement joins TRBV10-3 to TRBJ1-6; 8 bases agree with TRBD1. V gave up 11 bases and J gave up 8 bases; unmatched junction bases: 8. CDR1 is ENHRY and CDR2 is SYGVKD in the germline V gene. The CDR3 sequence is 13 residues long. The CDR3 region has the DNA TGTGCCCTACAGGAGGGACAGGATTCACCCCTCCACTTT. As protein: CALQEGQDSPLHF.

A remark on this clonotype: This may be a read error: a much more frequent sequence differs by one nucleotide. The chain has TRBV4-3 and TRBJ2-7; 9 nucleotides align to TRBD1. Trimming removed 8 bases from V and 7 bases from J; junction bases left unmatched: 12. CDR1 LGHNA and CDR2 YSLEER come from the germline V gene. CDR3 length equals 14 residues. This CDR3 is CASGRYTGQGEQYF. The CDR3 DNA reads as TGCGCCAGCGGCCGCTACACGGGACAGGGAGAGCAGTACTTC.

In its sample, this clonotype was seen many times. The V gene is TRBV7-2, the J gene TRBJ2-3; 9 bases map to TRBD2. CDR3 size: 17 residues. Looked up from germline, CDR1 is SGHTA and CDR2 is FQGNSA. With 2 bases clipped from V and 9 bases from J, the junction kept 15 bases outside the gene matches. The CDR3 here is CASSLYHTSGGSRTQYF. CDR3 bases: TGTGCCAGCAGCTTATATCATACCAGCGGGGGGAGTCGGACGCAGTATTTT.

Only a few counts were recorded for this clonotype. The rearrangement uses TRBV18 and TRBJ1-1; D possibly corresponds to TRBD1 (5 bases). Germline V gives CDR1 KGHSH, CDR2 LQKENI. The CDR3 is 13 residues long. The ends were cut back, 1 base at V and 3 bases at J, with 6 bases in the middle. The CDR3 spells CASSPRGDTEAFF. CDR3 nucleotide sequence: TGTGCCAGCTCACCACGGGGCGACACTGAAGCTTTCTTT.

This clonotype occurred many times. The rearrangement joins TRBV28 to TRBJ1-2, with 7 positions matching TRBD1. The CDR3 runs 14 residues. The germline CDR1 and CDR2 sequences are MDHEN and SYDVKM. J lost 5 bases, V lost 4 bases, and 7 bases had no gene match. CDR3 in amino acids: CASSSTDRSYGYTF. DNA for the CDR3: TGTGCCAGCAGTTCCACGGACAGGAGTTATGGCTACACCTTC.

This clonotype occurred many times. This sequence joins TRBV29-1 and TRBJ1-2; possible D gene TRBD1, 6 bases. V was shortened by 4 bases and J by 3 bases, with 12 bases between the two germline ends. The CDR3 contains 13 residues. The germline V gene has CDR1 SQVTM and CDR2 ANQGSEA. Written as DNA, the CDR3 is TGCAGCGTTGCAGGGGTGGGCGACTATGGCTACACCTTC. Translating gives CSVAGVGDYGYTF.

This clonotype was seen a few times. The rearrangement joins TRBV7-2 to TRBJ2-3; D call uncertain. The CDR3 extends over 14 amino acids. Germline V CDR1 and CDR2: SGHTA, FQGNSA. The V and J ends lost 1 base and 0 bases respectively, with 5 bases between them. The CDR3: CASSLEPSTDTQYF. CDR3 bases: TGTGCCAGCAGCTTAGAACCTAGCACAGATACGCAGTATTTT.

The chain carries TRBV4-2 and TRBJ2-7; 10 positions match TRBD2. This CDR3 is 15 amino acids long. V shed 3 bases and J 2 bases; nucleotides not matched to a gene: 4. The V gene's germline CDR1 is LGHNA and CDR2 YNFKEQ. The CDR3 protein is CASSQTTSGTYEQYF. The CDR3 DNA sequence: TGTGCCAGCAGCCAGACTACTAGCGGGACCTACGAGCAGTACTTC.

This rearrangement joins TRBV7-2 to TRBJ2-3; 9 bases match TRBD2. The germline gives CDR1 SGHTA, CDR2 FQGNSA. There are 17 residues in the CDR3. V was clipped by 1 base and J by 2 bases; unmatched bases: 7. As DNA, the CDR3 is TGTGCCAGCAGCTTAGGCTGGACTAGCGCCTCCACAGATACGCAGTATTTT. Protein sequence: CASSLGWTSASTDTQYF.

This chain joins TRBV4-1 and TRBJ2-1; 8 bases match TRBD2. The V segment lost 8 bases and the J segment 5 bases; nucleotides outside the gene matches: 11. Per the germline V gene, CDR1 is MGHRA and CDR2 is YSYEKL. The CDR3 has 15 amino acids. CDR3 coding DNA: TGCGCCAGCCATCAGGGGACTAGGAAGCACAATGAGCAGTTCTTC. As protein: CASHQGTRKHNEQFF.

This clonotype was seen many times. This rearrangement joins TRBV5-1 to TRBJ2-2; 7 bases match TRBD2. J lost 4 bases, V lost 3 bases, and 0 bases had no gene match. From germline, CDR1 is SGHRS and CDR2 YFSETQ. The CDR3 runs to 13 residues. The CDR3 spells CASSSGGTGELFF. CDR3 sequence (DNA): TGCGCCAGCAGCTCGGGGGGCACCGGGGAGCTGTTTTTT.

This clonotype was seen ten or more times. The V call is TRBV19, the J call TRBJ1-3; TRBD1 matches 7 bases. The V segment lost 7 bases and the J segment 3 bases; nucleotides outside the gene matches: 9. The CDR3 has 15 amino acids. From germline, CDR1 is LNHDA and CDR2 SQIVND (reference sequence). The CDR3 DNA sequence: TGTGCCAGTACGGACGACAGGGCGGTTGGAAACACCATATATTTT. Its protein is CASTDDRAVGNTIYF.

This clonotype was observed many times. The CDR3 is CASRSGTGGDYTQYF. In DNA form, the CDR3 reads TGTGCCAGCAGGTCCGGGACAGGGGGAGATTATACGCAGTATTTT. The chain is built from TRBV6-5 and TRBJ2-3, with 11 bases matching TRBD1. The germline CDR1 and CDR2 sequences are MNHEY and SVGAGI. CDR3 length equals 15 residues. V lost 6 bases to trimming and J lost 7 bases; unmatched junction nucleotides: 9.

This clonotype has a count of ten or more. V is TRBV7-2 and J is TRBJ2-7; 10 nucleotides agree with TRBD2. Germline assignment: CDR1 SGHTA and CDR2 FQGNSA. CDR3 length equals 14 residues. Germline trimming cut 2 bases from V and 4 bases from J; bases unmatched to any gene: 2. The CDR3 sequence: CASSLQRGGYEQYF. CDR3 bases: TGTGCCAGCAGCTTACAGCGGGGGGGTTACGAGCAGTACTTC. Complete variable domain (other parts from reference TRBV7-2 and TRBJ2-7): GAGVSQSPSNKVTEKGKDVELRCDPISGHTALYWYRQSLGQGLEFLIYFQGNSAPDKSGLPSDRFSAERTGGSVSTLTIQRTQQEDSAVYLCASSLQRGGYEQYFGPGTRLTVT.

This clonotype has a count of ten or more. The J gene is TRBJ1-1, the V gene TRBV3-1; D is perhaps TRBD1 (6 bases). Looked up from germline, CDR1 is LGHDT and CDR2 is YNNKEL (reference sequence). V was pared by 5 bases and J by 7 bases, with 17 bases between. This CDR3 spans 14 amino acids. CDR3: CASSLRQGHIEAFF. The CDR3 coding sequence is TGTGCCAGCAGCTTGCGGCAGGGGCACATTGAAGCTTTCTTT.

Worth noting for this clonotype: With a much larger clone just one base away, this may be a read error. This chain joins TRBV6-2 or TRBV6-3 and TRBJ2-5, with TRBD2 as a possible D gene (5 bases). This CDR3 is built from 15 residues. Looked up from germline, CDR1 is MNHEY and CDR2 is SVGEGT. This CDR3 is CATSYSIGGQETQYF. The CDR3 DNA reads as TGTGCCACCAGTTACTCGATTGGCGGGCAAGAGACCCAGTACTTC.

This clonotype was counted at least ten times. The chain uses TRBV10-3 and TRBJ1-2; D is ambiguous. V dropped 3 bases and J dropped 6 bases, with 14 bases sitting between them. This CDR3 is built from 14 residues. From germline, CDR1 is ENHRY and CDR2 SYGVKD. Here the CDR3 reads CAISDPGGLDGYTF. CDR3 coding DNA: TGTGCCATCAGTGATCCGGGAGGCCTCGATGGCTACACCTTC.

This clonotype was detected many times. J is TRBJ2-3 and V is TRBV3-1, with 12 bases lining up with TRBD2. The germline CDR1 and CDR2 sequences are LGHDT and YNNKEL (reference sequence). The J segment lost 2 bases and the V segment lost 3 bases, leaving 6 bases of the junction unmatched. The CDR3 has 17 amino acids. The CDR3 spells CASSQLAGGPATDTQYF. The DNA for the CDR3 is TGTGCCAGCAGCCAGCTAGCGGGAGGGCCCGCCACAGATACGCAGTATTTT.

The chain links TRBV21-1 to TRBJ2-1; TRBD1, the D gene given by the table, was not confirmed from the DNA. TRBV21-1 is given as a pseudogene. There are 10 residues in the CDR3. The CDR3 DNA is TGTGCCAGCAGCAAAGGGGGGGAGTTCTTC. It specifies CASSKGGEFF.